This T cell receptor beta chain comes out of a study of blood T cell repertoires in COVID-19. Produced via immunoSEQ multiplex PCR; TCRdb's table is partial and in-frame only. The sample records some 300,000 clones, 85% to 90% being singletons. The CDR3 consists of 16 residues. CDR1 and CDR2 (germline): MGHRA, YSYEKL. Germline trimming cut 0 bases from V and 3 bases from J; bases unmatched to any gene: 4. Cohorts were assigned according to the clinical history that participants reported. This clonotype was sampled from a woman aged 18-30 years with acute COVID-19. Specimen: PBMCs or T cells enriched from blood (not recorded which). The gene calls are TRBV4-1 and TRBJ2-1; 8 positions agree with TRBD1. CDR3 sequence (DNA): TGCGCCAGCAGCCAAGAGGGACAGGCCCGCTACAATGAGCAGTTCTTC. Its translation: CASSQEGQARYNEQFF.